Sequencing of this TCR beta chain was carried out in a study of blood T cells in healthy people across ages (dated by TCRdb to the mid-2010s). In the study overall: In model experiments, template switching captured roughly one uniquely barcoded TCR beta cDNA molecule for every two T cells. To track age-related changes in TCR beta repertoire diversity, the study relied on deep sequencing normalized with unique cDNA molecular identifiers. The donors were split into four age groups: young (average about 15 years), middle-aged (39), aged (around 67) and long-lived (approximately 80). Donors of different ages were randomly distributed across sequencing lanes to avoid experimental bias. For two donors (one aged 18 to 29 and one aged 80 or older), the study analyzed two additional independent replicas of 1 million unique cDNA reads from the same blood draw. The paper's findings and limits, for the study overall: There was a strong correlation between observed TCR beta diversity and the percentage of naive T cells measured by flow cytometry. The long-lived group showed more naive CD4+ T cells, fewer expanded clones and increased TCR diversity than the aged group, suggesting age selection. Since profiling was done on bulk unsorted PBMCs, naive and antigen-experienced compartments could not be conclusively compared. Donor CMV infection status was unknown, potentially confounding age-related changes in expanded clonotypes. As age increased, observed TCR beta diversity per million T cells dropped in a roughly linear way, and a significant reduction was already evident by age roughly 36. Estimates of total diversity from one million sequenced T cells were regarded as lower bounds and underestimates.

Libraries were constructed by 5' RACE. The run used an Illumina HiSeq 2500. A second PCR of about 7 to 12 cycles was run with a J-beta primer mix and a sample-barcoded 5' primer. A template-switch 5' adaptor carrying 12 random nucleotides introduced a unique molecular identifier onto each TCR beta cDNA molecule. At least 2.5 million CDR3-containing paired-end reads were obtained from each sample. First-strand cDNA synthesis was performed from all RNA using the Mint cDNA synthesis kit, with priming by a TRBC-specific oligonucleotide. After uracil-DNA glycosylase treatment, a first 18-cycle PCR used universal primers M1SS and BC2_uni_R on all cDNA. The authors' pipeline ran thus. Normalization of each sample was performed by random selection of 1 million high-quality reads, each carrying a distinct molecular identifier. Reads sharing molecular identifiers were discarded rather than binned into consensus sequences. CDR3 identification, clonotype clustering and error correction used MiTCR with a Q25 quality threshold and the strictest error-elimination algorithm. A nonparametric unseen species model using Euler transformation provided a lower-bound estimate of total TCR beta diversity. The public reads were reprocessed in TCRdb via fastp at Q25 and MiXCR, keeping in-frame beta chains. Here each entry gathers all rows of one CDR3 protein and keeps the most common genes and DNA. The V and J calls here are based on TCRdb, not the publication. Counted in this sample were about 1.8 million distinct CDR3 sequences; 40% to 55% of them appeared once. The ten largest clones capture approximately 2.1% of the sample.

The 39 donors, aged about 6 to 95 years, were systemically healthy Caucasian individuals from Russia. Each donor gave approximately 9.3 milliliters of peripheral blood, collected into EDTA-treated Vacutainer tubes. Ficoll-Paque density-gradient centrifugation was used to isolate PBMCs, with at least 7 million per sample. Trizol reagent was used to extract total RNA from the PBMCs, yielding at least 6 micrograms per sample. For every donor, flow cytometry on a PBMC aliquot measured the percentage of naive CD45RAhigh/CD27high T cells. The CDR3 contains 16 residues, cysteine and phenylalanine counted. Just the 48-base CDR3 DNA is kept, in frame starting at base 1. From V the trimming removes 3 bases and from J it removes 7 bases, while the gene matches leave 7 bases of the junction unaccounted for. From the germline V gene, CDR1 is KGHSH and CDR2 is LQKENI. This clonotype appeared once. Its antigen remains unidentified. No base quality information exists; no much larger clone differs at one position.

This receptor was identified in a middle-aged woman in good health. The V and J segments used are TRBV18 and TRBJ2-1, with 12 bases in between that match TRBD2. Sequencing input: blood. The CDR3 protein is CASSPNLAGGSNEQFF. The bases read TGTGCCAGCTCACCGAACCTAGCGGGGGGGAGTAATGAGCAGTTCTTC. Reference TRBV18 and TRBJ2-1 proteins supply the regions before and after the CDR3; the full variable domain is: NAGVMQNPRHLVRRRGQEARLRCSPMKGHSHVYWYRQLPEEGLKFMVYLQKENIIDESGMPKERFSAEFPKEGPSILRIQQVVRGDSAAYFCASSPNLAGGSNEQFFGPGTRLTVL.